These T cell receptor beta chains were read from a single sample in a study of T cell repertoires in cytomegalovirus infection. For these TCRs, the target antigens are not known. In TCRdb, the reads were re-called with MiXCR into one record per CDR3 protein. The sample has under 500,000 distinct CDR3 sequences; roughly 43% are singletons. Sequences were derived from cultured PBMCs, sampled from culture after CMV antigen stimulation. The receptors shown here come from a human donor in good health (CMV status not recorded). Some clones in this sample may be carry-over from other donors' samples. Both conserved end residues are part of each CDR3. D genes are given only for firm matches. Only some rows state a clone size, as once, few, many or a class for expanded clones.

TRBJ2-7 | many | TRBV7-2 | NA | CASSRLTGYEQYF | TGTGCCAGCAGCCGCCTGACTGGGTACGAGCAGTACTTC
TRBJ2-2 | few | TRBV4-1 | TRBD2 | CASAGGNTGELFF | TGCGCCAGCGCGGGGGGAAACACCGGGGAGCTGTTTTTT
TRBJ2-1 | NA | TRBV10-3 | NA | CAISESPLGEQFF | TGTGCCATCAGTGAGTCCCCACTAGGCGAGCAGTTCTTC
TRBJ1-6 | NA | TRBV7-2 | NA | CASSTRSSYNSPLHF | TGTGCCAGCAGCACAAGGAGCTCCTATAATTCACCCCTCCACTTT
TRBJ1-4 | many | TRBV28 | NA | CASSSPGTTNEKLFF | TGTGCCAGCAGTTCTCCAGGGACAACTAATGAAAAACTGTTTTTT
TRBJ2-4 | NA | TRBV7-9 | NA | CASSLSGSIQYF | TGTGCCAGCAGCTTATCCGGGAGCATTCAGTACTTC
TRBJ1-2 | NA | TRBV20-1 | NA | CSARDQQINYGYTF | TGCAGTGCTAGAGATCAACAGATTAACTATGGCTACACCTTC
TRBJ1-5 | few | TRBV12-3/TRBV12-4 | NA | CASSLAGDVFYQPQHF | TGTGCCAGCAGTTTAGCAGGGGATGTATTTTATCAGCCCCAGCATTTT
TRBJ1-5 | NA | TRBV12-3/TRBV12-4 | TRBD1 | CASSLFTRGLGSNQPQHF | TGTGCCAGCAGTTTATTTACCAGGGGGCTAGGTAGCAATCAGCCCCAGCATTTT
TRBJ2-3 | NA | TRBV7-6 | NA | CASSLGDFGNTDTQYF | TGTGCCAGCAGCTTAGGGGACTTCGGTAACACAGATACGCAGTATTTT
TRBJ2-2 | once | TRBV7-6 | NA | CASSPSLGGNGELFF | TGTGCCAGCAGCCCCAGCCTAGGGGGGAACGGGGAGCTGTTTTTT
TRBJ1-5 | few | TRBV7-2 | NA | CASSLVPLDQPQHF | TGTGCCAGCAGCTTAGTTCCCCTTGATCAGCCCCAGCATTTT
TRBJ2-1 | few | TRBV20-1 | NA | CSARGESTPNNEQFF | TGCAGTGCTAGGGGGGAATCTACCCCAAACAATGAGCAGTTCTTC
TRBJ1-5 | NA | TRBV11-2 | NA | CASSPGSGSQPQHF | TGTGCCAGCAGCCCCGGGTCGGGCAGTCAGCCCCAGCATTTT
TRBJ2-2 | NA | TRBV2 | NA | CARQDRNDTGELFF | TGTGCCAGACAAGACAGGAACGACACCGGGGAGCTGTTTTTT
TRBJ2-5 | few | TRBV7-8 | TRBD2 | CASTWGTSGVQETQYF | TGTGCCAGCACCTGGGGAACTAGCGGGGTCCAAGAGACCCAGTACTTC
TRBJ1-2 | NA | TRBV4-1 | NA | CASSPREGVSGYGYTF | TGCGCCAGCAGCCCTCGAGAGGGTGTATCAGGCTATGGCTACACCTTC
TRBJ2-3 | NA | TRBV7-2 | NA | CASSRQVSTDTQYF | TGTGCCAGCAGCCGACAGGTCTCCACAGATACGCAGTATTTT
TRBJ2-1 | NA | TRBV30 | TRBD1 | CAWSGQGVRNEQFF | TGTGCCTGGAGCGGACAGGGGGTCAGGAATGAGCAGTTCTTC
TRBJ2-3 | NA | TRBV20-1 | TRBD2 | CSAASGTSGGALGTDTQYF | TGCAGTGCTGCCTCGGGGACTAGCGGGGGGGCTCTGGGCACAGATACGCAGTATTTT
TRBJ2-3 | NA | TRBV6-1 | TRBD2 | CASRHRLAGFTDTQYF | TGTGCCAGCAGACACCGACTAGCGGGATTCACAGATACGCAGTATTTT
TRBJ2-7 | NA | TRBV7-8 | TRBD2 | CASSSPSGSGYEQYF | TGTGCCAGCAGCTCCCCCAGCGGGAGTGGCTACGAGCAGTACTTC
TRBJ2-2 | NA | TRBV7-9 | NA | CASSPTLSNTGELFF | TGTGCCAGCAGCCCGACCCTTTCGAACACCGGGGAGCTGTTTTTT
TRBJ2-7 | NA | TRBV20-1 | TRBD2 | CSAREGLPHEQYF | TGCAGTGCCCGGGAGGGCCTCCCGCACGAGCAGTACTTC
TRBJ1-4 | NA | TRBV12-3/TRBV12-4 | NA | CASSLEGFGEKLFF | TGTGCCAGCAGTTTAGAAGGGTTTGGTGAAAAACTGTTTTTT
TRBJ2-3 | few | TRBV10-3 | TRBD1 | CAIARPPGTGAADTQYF | TGTGCCATCGCTCGACCTCCCGGGACAGGGGCCGCAGATACGCAGTATTTT
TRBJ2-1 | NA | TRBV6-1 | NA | CASSEVSNNEQFF | TGTGCCAGCAGTGAGGTCTCAAACAATGAGCAGTTCTTC
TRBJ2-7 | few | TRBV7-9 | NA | CASSLQTLEQYF | TGTGCCAGCAGCCTCCAAACGTTAGAGCAGTACTTC
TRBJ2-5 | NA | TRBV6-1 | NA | CASSEGTTLLETQYF | TGTGCCAGCAGTGAAGGGACTACCCTCTTGGAGACCCAGTACTTC
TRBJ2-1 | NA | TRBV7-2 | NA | CASSKGPWGLDEQFF | TGTGCCAGCAGCAAGGGCCCCTGGGGCTTAGATGAGCAGTTCTTC
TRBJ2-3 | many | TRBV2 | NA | CASSYDRLRGADTQYF | TGTGCCAGCAGTTACGATCGTCTTCGCGGCGCAGATACGCAGTATTTT
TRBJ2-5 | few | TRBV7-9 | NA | CASSSPPVDGEESQYF | TGTGCCAGCAGCTCTCCGCCCGTGGACGGAGAAGAGAGCCAGTACTTC
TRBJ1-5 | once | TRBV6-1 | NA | CASSDKWGTHQPQHF | TGTGCCAGCAGTGATAAGTGGGGAACCCATCAGCCCCAGCATTTT
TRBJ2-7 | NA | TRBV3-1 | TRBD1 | CASSRGTGSNEQYF | TGTGCCAGCAGCCGAGGGACAGGGTCCAACGAGCAGTACTTC
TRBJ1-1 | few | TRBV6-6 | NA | CASSYWGRGNTEAFF | TGTGCCAGCAGTTACTGGGGGAGGGGAAACACTGAAGCTTTCTTT
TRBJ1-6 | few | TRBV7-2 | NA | CASTAVGGISPLHF | TGTGCCAGCACCGCGGTTGGGGGTATTTCACCCCTCCACTTT
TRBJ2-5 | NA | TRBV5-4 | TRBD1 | CASSPRDRPALETQYF | TGTGCCAGCAGCCCCCGGGACAGGCCGGCATTAGAGACCCAGTACTTC
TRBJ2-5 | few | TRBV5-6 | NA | CASSALLQETQYF | TGTGCCAGCAGCGCCCTGCTGCAAGAGACCCAGTACTTC
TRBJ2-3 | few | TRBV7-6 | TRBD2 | CASSLEGGSADTQYF | TGTGCCAGCAGCTTAGAGGGCGGGAGTGCAGATACGCAGTATTTT
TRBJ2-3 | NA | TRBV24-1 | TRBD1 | CATSASTGGRTDTQYF | TGTGCCACCAGTGCGTCTACAGGGGGCCGCACAGATACGCAGTATTTT
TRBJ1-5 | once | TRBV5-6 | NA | CASSSWGIPNQPQHF | TGTGCCAGCAGTTCGTGGGGCATACCCAATCAGCCCCAGCATTTT
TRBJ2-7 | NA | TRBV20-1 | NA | CSARDAGSSYEQYF | TGCAGTGCTAGAGATGCCGGGAGCTCCTACGAGCAGTACTTC
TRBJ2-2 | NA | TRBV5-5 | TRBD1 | CASSQGQGITGELFF | TGTGCCAGCAGCCAAGGACAGGGAATAACCGGGGAGCTGTTTTTT
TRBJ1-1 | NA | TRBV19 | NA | CASSIDRALWGTEAFF | TGTGCCAGTAGTATAGATAGGGCCCTCTGGGGCACTGAAGCTTTCTTT
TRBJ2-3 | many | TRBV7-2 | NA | CASSKERVTDTQYF | TGTGCCAGCAGTAAGGAGCGGGTCACAGATACGCAGTATTTT
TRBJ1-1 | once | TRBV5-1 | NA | CASRTRTGKGTEAFF | TGCGCCAGCCGGACTCGAACAGGGAAGGGCACTGAAGCTTTCTTT
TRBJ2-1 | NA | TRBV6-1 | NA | CASSLLALTYNEQFF | TGTGCCAGCAGTTTATTAGCGCTCACCTACAATGAGCAGTTCTTC
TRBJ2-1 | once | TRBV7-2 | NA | CASSSLVTVHYNEQFF | TGTGCCAGCAGCAGTCTAGTGACAGTACATTACAATGAGCAGTTCTTC
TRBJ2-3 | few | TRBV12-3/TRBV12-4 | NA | CASSRTLALGDTQYF | TGTGCCAGCAGTCGAACCCTCGCCCTGGGGGATACGCAGTATTTT
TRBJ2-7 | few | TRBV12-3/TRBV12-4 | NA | CASSPQGAEQYF | TGTGCCAGCAGTCCACAGGGTGCCGAGCAGTACTTC